The rows below give T cell receptor beta chains drawn from one sample of a study of blood T cell repertoires in COVID-19. Data came from immunoSEQ multiplex PCR; TCRdb stores just in-frame clones and leaves some out. The data contain roughly 500,000 clones, 85% to 90% of them seen just once; the ten biggest clones take up approximately 2%. Sequencing input: PBMCs or T cells enriched from blood (not recorded which). Receptors were obtained from a middle-aged woman who had recovered from COVID-19. The CDR3 runs from the conserved cysteine through the conserved F or W. A D gene is named only where the DNA matches it firmly. The listing skips clone size in some rows; elsewhere it reads once, few, many or a size class.

D: -; size: -; V: TRBV5-1; J: TRBJ1-3; length: 15; DNA: TGCGCCAGCAGCGTTACAGGGCTCTCTGGAAACACCATATATTTT; CDR3: CASSVTGLSGNTIYF
D: TRBD2; size: -; V: TRBV4-3; J: TRBJ2-3; length: 13; DNA: TGCGCCAGCAGCCGGACTAGAACAGATACGCAGTATTTT; CDR3: CASSRTRTDTQYF
D: TRBD1; size: -; V: TRBV10-1; J: TRBJ2-2; length: 17; DNA: TGCGCCAGCAGCCGATTCCGGGACAGGGAGGACGGCGGGGAGCTGTTTTTT; CDR3: CASSRFRDREDGGELFF
D: TRBD1; size: -; V: TRBV7-2; J: TRBJ1-4; length: 14; DNA: TGTGCCAGCAGCAAGGACAGGGCCTATGAAAAACTGTTTTTT; CDR3: CASSKDRAYEKLFF
D: -; size: -; V: TRBV7-9; J: TRBJ2-7; length: 13; DNA: TGTGCCAGCAGCTTTGTCAGGGGTGACGAGCAGTACTTC; CDR3: CASSFVRGDEQYF
D: TRBD2; size: -; V: TRBV29-1; J: TRBJ2-7; length: 14; DNA: TGCAGCGTAGCCGGGACTAGCGGCAACTACGAGCAGTACTTC; CDR3: CSVAGTSGNYEQYF
D: TRBD2; size: once; V: TRBV2; J: TRBJ2-7; length: 12; DNA: TGTGCCAGCAGCAACGCGGGGGTGGAGCAGTACTTC; CDR3: CASSNAGVEQYF
D: TRBD2; size: -; V: TRBV18; J: TRBJ2-3; length: 18; DNA: TGTGCCAGCTCACACGGGACCCAGTTTGGCGGGAGGGCAGATACGCAGTATTTT; CDR3: CASSHGTQFGGRADTQYF
D: -; size: -; V: TRBV6-5; J: TRBJ2-5; length: 13; DNA: TGTGCCAGCAGTTTTCGGGGGACGGAGACCCAGTACTTC; CDR3: CASSFRGTETQYF
D: -; size: -; V: TRBV4-3; J: TRBJ2-7; length: 16; DNA: TGCGCCAGCAGCCAAGAAGGGTTGCTGGGGCCCTACGAGCAGTACTTC; CDR3: CASSQEGLLGPYEQYF
D: -; size: -; V: TRBV7-9; J: TRBJ2-1; length: 17; DNA: TGTGCCAGCAGCTTAAAGGTCGCATCCAGGATCGGTAATGAGCAGTTCTTC; CDR3: CASSLKVASRIGNEQFF
D: -; size: -; V: TRBV30; J: TRBJ1-2; length: 11; DNA: TGTGCCTGGAGTGTAGCCTATGGCTACACCTTC; CDR3: CAWSVAYGYTF